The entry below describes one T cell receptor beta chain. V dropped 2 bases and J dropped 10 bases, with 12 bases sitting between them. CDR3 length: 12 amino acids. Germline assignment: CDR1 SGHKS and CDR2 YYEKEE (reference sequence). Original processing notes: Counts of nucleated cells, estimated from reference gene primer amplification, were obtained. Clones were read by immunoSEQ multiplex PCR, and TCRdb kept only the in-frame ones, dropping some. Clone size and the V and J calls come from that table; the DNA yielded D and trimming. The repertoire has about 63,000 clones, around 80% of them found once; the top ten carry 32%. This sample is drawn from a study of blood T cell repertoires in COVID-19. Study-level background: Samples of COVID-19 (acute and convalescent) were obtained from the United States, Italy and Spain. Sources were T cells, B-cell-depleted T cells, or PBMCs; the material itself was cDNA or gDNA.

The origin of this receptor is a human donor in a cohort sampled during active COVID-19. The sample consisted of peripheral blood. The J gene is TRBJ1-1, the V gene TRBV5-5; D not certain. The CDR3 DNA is TGTGCCAGCAGCTTTCAGCCTGAGGTAGCTTTCTTT. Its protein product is CASSFQPEVAFF.